These 9 T cell receptor beta chains originate from one sample sequenced in a study of blood T cell repertoires in COVID-19. Here immunoSEQ multiplex PCR was the method, and the copy in TCRdb shows in-frame clones only, minus some. The sample lists 300,000 to 450,000 clones, around 87% occurring once. The sequencing sample was made of peripheral blood. Every receptor here comes from a woman younger than 45 with COVID-19, enrolled during active disease.

The V gene is TRBV5-4, the J gene TRBJ2-1, with 10 bases lining up with TRBD2. CDR1 SGHNT and CDR2 YYREEE come from the germline V gene (reference sequence). The CDR3 has 16 residues. V was pared by 0 bases and J by 6 bases, with 6 bases of the junction left unmatched. The CDR3 region is CASSLGLAGVGNEQFF. As DNA, the CDR3 is TGTGCCAGCAGCTTGGGGCTAGCGGGAGTGGGCAATGAGCAGTTCTTC.

This clone was found a few times. The gene calls are TRBV28 and TRBJ1-5; 9 positions match TRBD1. V dropped 5 bases and J dropped 4; count of bases not matched to a gene: 9. This CDR3 comprises 16 residues. Germline V CDR1 and CDR2: MDHEN, SYDVKM. CDR3: CASSPTGGSRNQPQHF. The CDR3 DNA is TGTGCCAGCAGTCCCACAGGGGGCTCGAGGAATCAGCCCCAGCATTTT.

V and J are TRBV5-1 and TRBJ2-1, with D perhaps matching TRBD2 (6 bases). The CDR3 has 13 residues. CDR1 and CDR2 from the germline V gene are SGHRS and YFSETQ. Trimming left V 3 bases short and J 9 bases short, with 13 bases between. In nucleotides, the CDR3 is TGCGCCAGCAGCTCCACGGAGGAGGGTGAGCAGTTCTTC. It specifies CASSSTEEGEQFF.

The rearrangement links TRBV4-1 to TRBJ2-7; D may be TRBD2 (5 bases). Trimming stripped 0 bases from V and 0 bases from J, with 9 bases between. This CDR3 contains 15 residues. Germline lookup yields CDR1 MGHRA and CDR2 YSYEKL. CDR3 in DNA: TGCGCCAGCAGCCAAGAAGGACTTTCCTCCTACGAGCAGTACTTC. This gives the protein CASSQEGLSSYEQYF.

The V call is TRBV6-5, the J call TRBJ1-6; D might be TRBD1 (6 bases). The CDR3 spans 14 residues. V shed 6 bases and J shed 6 bases, with 12 bases lying between them. Germline CDR1 is MNHEY and CDR2 is SVGAGI. The CDR3 region is CASSDGQPNSPLHF. For the CDR3, the DNA is TGTGCCAGCAGCGACGGACAGCCTAATTCACCCCTCCACTTT.

The V gene is TRBV6-6, the J gene TRBJ2-1, with 9 bases aligning to TRBD2. The CDR3 is made up of 17 amino acids. With 5 bases clipped from V and 4 bases from J, the junction kept 12 bases outside the gene matches. CDR1 MNHNY and CDR2 SVGAGI come from the germline V gene (reference sequence). The CDR3 here is CASSHDPPAGGYNEQFF. As DNA, the CDR3 is TGTGCCAGCAGTCACGACCCTCCAGCGGGAGGATACAATGAGCAGTTCTTC.

V usage is TRBV5-4 and J usage is TRBJ2-7, with D possibly TRBD1 on 6 matching bases. Germline V gene data show CDR1 as SGHNT and CDR2 as YYREEE (reference sequence). The CDR3 has 13 residues. Trimming removed 4 bases at V and 2 bases at J, with 10 bases between. CDR3 nucleotides: TGTGCCAGCAGCCGGACAGAGACCTACGAGCAGTACTTC. It is translated as CASSRTETYEQYF.

This clone was detected once. The V and J genes are TRBV5-1 and TRBJ2-5; D not certain. The CDR3 is 14 residues long. V lost 6 bases and J lost 9, with 21 bases in between. Germline lookup yields CDR1 SGHRS and CDR2 YFSETQ. The CDR3 here is CASNPTGPYAAQYF. DNA for the CDR3: TGCGCCAGCAACCCGACCGGTCCCTATGCGGCCCAGTACTTC.

V is TRBV3-1 (or the pseudogene TRBV3-2) and J is TRBJ2-7; TRBD2 might be the D (6 bases). This CDR3 is 16 amino acids long. Trimming removed 0 bases at V and 0 bases at J, with 12 bases between. Germline CDR1 is LGHDT and CDR2 is YNNKEL (reference sequence). Here the CDR3 DNA reads TGTGCCAGCAGCCAAGATTCCTCCGGGAGCTCCTACGAGCAGTACTTC. Residues: CASSQDSSGSSYEQYF.